This entry features one TCR beta chain sequence. The data were obtained in a study of blood T cell repertoires in COVID-19. In the original analysis: Estimates of nucleated cell counts were drawn from the amplification of reference gene primers. The table came from immunoSEQ multiplex PCR; TCRdb's copy has only in-frame clones and leaves some out. V, J and clone size are those of that table, while D and trimming were read from the DNA. This repertoire shows hundreds of thousands of clones, approximately 86% found once; its top ten account for over 1%. V lost 4 bases, J lost 7 bases, and 19 bases lay in between. The CDR3 is 15 amino acids. The V gene's germline CDR1 is MGHDK and CDR2 SYGVNS.

Sequencing was performed on peripheral blood. The J gene is TRBJ1-2, the V gene TRBV25-1; D gene uncertain. This sequence originates from a man between 65 and 85 years old with acute or convalescent COVID-19. CDR3 sequence reads: CASSALGGQLAGYTF. In DNA, the CDR3 is TGTGCCAGCAGTGCGTTGGGAGGTCAGTTAGCTGGCTACACCTTC.